The 14 T cell receptor beta chains below come from one sample, sequenced in a study of T cells in Graves' hyperthyroidism and ophthalmopathy. Amplified TCR beta CDR3 regions derived from RNA transcripts. First-round RT-PCR with HTBI primers amplified the TCR CDR3 region. TCRdb reanalysed the multiplex PCR reads using MiXCR and keeps one entry per CDR3 protein. Of 700,000 or so distinct CDR3 sequences in the sample, 14% were seen once. Sequencing used blood. The receptors come from a woman between 45 and 65 years old with Graves' ophthalmopathy.

This clonotype was found a few times. Written as DNA, the CDR3 is TGTGCCAGCAGCCCGGACAGGGCACGACCAAACTATGGCTACACCTTC. Translating it yields CASSPDRARPNYGYTF. The rearrangement links TRBV28 to TRBJ1-2; TRBD1 agrees at 8 bases. With 6 bases clipped from V and 2 bases from J, the junction kept 11 bases outside the gene matches. The CDR3 is 16 residues long. Germline assignment: CDR1 MDHEN and CDR2 SYDVKM.

This clonotype has at least ten counts. This sequence joins TRBV5-8 and TRBJ2-3; maybe TRBD2 (5 bases). V was clipped by 4 bases and J by 4 bases, with 16 bases between them. The CDR3 sequence is 15 residues long. Germline V gene data show CDR1 as SGHTS and CDR2 as YDEGEE. For the CDR3, the DNA is TGTGCCAGCAGCCAGGACGGAGGATCCGCAGATACGCAGTATTTT. Translation gives CASSQDGGSADTQYF.

This clonotype was observed a handful of times. It is likely a read error: a sequence one base away is far more abundant. A read error is likely, as this CDR3 ends without the conserved phenylalanine or tryptophan. The genes are TRBV28 and TRBJ2-7; 10 bases fit TRBD1. The CDR3 has 14 residues. The V segment lost 5 bases and the J segment 0 bases; nucleotides outside the gene matches: 1. Looked up from germline, CDR1 is MDHEN and CDR2 is SYDVKM. CDR3 DNA: TGTGCCAGCAGTCGGACAGGGGGCTCCTACGAGCAGTACTCC. Residues: CASSRTGGSYEQYS.

This clonotype was detected ten times or more. The chain couples TRBV12-3 or TRBV12-4 to TRBJ2-2, with a tentative D call TRBD2 (5 bases). The CDR3 length is 14 residues. With 7 bases removed from V and 4 bases from J, the gap between germline ends came to 13 bases. This CDR3 is CASNVVGVTGELFF. DNA of the CDR3: TGTGCCAGCAACGTTGTGGGAGTCACCGGGGAGCTGTTTTTT.

In this sample, this clonotype turned up many times. The J gene is TRBJ1-1, the V gene TRBV7-2; D remains ambiguous. The CDR3 consists of 14 residues. The germline CDR1 and CDR2 sequences are SGHTA and FQGNSA. With 6 bases removed from V and 4 bases from J, the gap between germline ends came to 15 bases. The CDR3 sequence is CASSPSRVSTEAFF. CDR3 sequence (DNA): TGTGCCAGCAGTCCGTCGCGGGTGAGCACTGAAGCTTTCTTT.

This chain links TRBV6-2 or TRBV6-3 with TRBJ1-3; D ambiguous. This CDR3 has 16 amino acids. Trimming pared 2 bases from V and 4 bases from J, leaving 15 bases between. Germline loops: CDR1 MNHEY, CDR2 SVGEGT. The CDR3 sequence: CASSYHEPTAGNTIYF. The CDR3, as DNA: TGTGCCAGCAGTTACCACGAACCAACCGCGGGAAACACCATATATTTT.

The rearrangement uses TRBV7-2 and TRBJ2-6; D perhaps matches TRBD2 (5 bases). V lost 5 bases and J lost 3, with 8 bases in between. Germline CDR1 SGHTA, CDR2 FQGNSA. This CDR3 has 14 amino acids. The CDR3 loop is CASSRGDGANVLTF. In DNA form, the CDR3 reads TGTGCCAGCAGCCGGGGAGATGGGGCCAACGTCCTGACTTTC.

V is TRBV27 and J is TRBJ2-5; 7 positions agree with TRBD2. Germline CDR1 reads MNHEY; CDR2 reads SMNVEV (reference sequence). J was trimmed by 7 bases and V by 6 bases; bases with no gene match: 5. This CDR3 is 12 amino acids long. In nucleotides, the CDR3 is TGTGCCAGCAGGGGAGGGCTGGCGACCCAGTACTTC. It codes for CASRGGLATQYF.

The chain is built from TRBV19 and TRBJ1-5, with TRBD1 as a possible D gene (5 bases). This CDR3 is 15 amino acids long. Per germline, CDR1 LNHDA and CDR2 SQIVND (reference sequence). Trimming removed 2 bases at V and 7 bases at J, with 15 bases between. The CDR3 DNA reads TGTGCCAGTAGTATACTCGGGGCAGTCACCCAGCCCCAGCATTTT. Translating gives CASSILGAVTQPQHF.

This clonotype appeared many times. The chain is built from TRBV27 and TRBJ1-1; 8 nucleotides match TRBD1. The V segment lost 5 bases and the J segment 4 bases; nucleotides outside the gene matches: 9. Germline values: CDR1 MNHEY, CDR2 SMNVEV (reference sequence). There are 15 residues in the CDR3. CDR3 nucleotides: TGTGCCAGCAGTACCAACAGGGGGTTTGGCACTGAAGCTTTCTTT. The encoded protein is CASSTNRGFGTEAFF.

This clonotype was detected a few times. The chain has TRBV7-9 and TRBJ1-3; no reliable D call. The CDR3 totals 14 residues. V lost 2 bases, J lost 6 bases, and 11 bases lay in between. In germline, CDR1 is SEHNR, CDR2 FQNEAQ (reference sequence). The CDR3 sequence: CASSLSAGTNTIYF. CDR3 nucleotide sequence: TGTGCCAGCAGCTTATCCGCAGGAACAAACACCATATATTTT.

This chain connects TRBV6-2 or TRBV6-3 to TRBJ1-1, with TRBD1 matching over 8 bases. This CDR3 has 13 residues. V shed 7 bases and J 5 bases; nucleotides not matched to a gene: 6. Per germline, CDR1 MNHEY and CDR2 SVGEGT. The CDR3 protein is CASNPGGYTEAFF. Here the CDR3 DNA reads TGTGCCAGCAATCCAGGGGGCTATACTGAAGCTTTCTTT.

This chain joins TRBV4-1 and TRBJ2-5; unclear D gene. Looked up from germline, CDR1 is MGHRA and CDR2 is YSYEKL. V was cut by 6 bases and J by 5 bases, with 7 bases left in between. The CDR3 loop spans 11 amino acids. CDR3: CASRGEETQYF. CDR3 DNA: TGCGCCAGCAGGGGTGAGGAGACCCAGTACTTC.

The table lists this clonotype with many counts. The chain employs TRBV28 and TRBJ2-7; D not certain. From germline, CDR1 is MDHEN and CDR2 SYDVKM. The CDR3 is made up of 13 amino acids. V lost 6 bases to trimming and J lost 4 bases, with 13 bases between them. The CDR3 is CASRTGVGYEQYF. For the CDR3, the DNA is TGTGCCAGCAGGACCGGCGTGGGGTACGAGCAGTACTTC.